These 2 T cell receptor beta chains originate from one sample sequenced in a study of T cell repertoires in cytomegalovirus infection. TCRdb re-derived calls from the reads in MiXCR, one entry per CDR3 protein. The sample holds around 800,000 distinct CDR3 sequences, 32% seen once. Their target antigens are unknown. Material: cultured CD8+ T cells from PBMCs, obtained from culture after CMV antigen stimulation. The receptors were sampled from a human donor in good health (CMV status not recorded). Some clones in this sample may be carry-over from other donors' samples.

This clonotype was recorded many times. The genes are TRBV7-2 and TRBJ2-7; tentatively, D is TRBD2 (7 bases). CDR3 size: 14 residues. The V and J ends lost 0 bases and 2 bases respectively, with 8 bases between them. Germline V lookup: CDR1 SGHTA, CDR2 FQGNSA. The CDR3 region has the DNA TGTGCCAGCAGCTTAGCGGGGGGGCCCTACGAGCAGTACGTC. It is translated as CASSLAGGPYEQYV.

The chain is built from TRBV19 and TRBJ2-6, with D possibly matching TRBD2 (5 bases). The CDR3 covers 18 residues. Germline V gene lookup returns CDR1 LNHDA and CDR2 SQIVND (reference sequence). V lost 4 bases, J lost 0 bases, and 16 bases lay in between. The CDR3 loop reads CASSTHGTGVSGANVLTF. The CDR3 nucleotides read TGTGCCAGTAGTACCCACGGAACCGGGGTCTCTGGGGCCAACGTCCTGACTTTC.